This T cell receptor beta chain was obtained from a study of STAT5B mutations in CD4+ large granular lymphocyte leukemia. Germline assignment: CDR1 WSHSY and CDR2 SAAADI. Trimming pared 3 bases from V and 2 bases from J, leaving 12 bases between. The CDR3 has 15 residues. Sequencing was at survey level. Per the original data handling: Lowest detectable productive clonotype frequency was 2.59 x 10-5. Using immunoSEQ multiplex PCR, the repertoire was profiled, and TCRdb retains in-frame clones only, with some absent. V, J and clone size are taken as reported in that table, and D and trimming were inferred from the DNA itself. In the table there are around 34,000 clones, roughly 85% of which are singletons. Healthy controls were blood donor buffy coats.

This receptor was identified in a human donor in good health. Sequencing input: CD4+ T cells from blood buffy coats. This chain links TRBV10-2 with TRBJ2-3; D not certain. The CDR3 coding sequence is TGCGCCAGCAGTGACGGGCAGACCCCCACAGATACGCAGTATTTT. Its protein product is CASSDGQTPTDTQYF.